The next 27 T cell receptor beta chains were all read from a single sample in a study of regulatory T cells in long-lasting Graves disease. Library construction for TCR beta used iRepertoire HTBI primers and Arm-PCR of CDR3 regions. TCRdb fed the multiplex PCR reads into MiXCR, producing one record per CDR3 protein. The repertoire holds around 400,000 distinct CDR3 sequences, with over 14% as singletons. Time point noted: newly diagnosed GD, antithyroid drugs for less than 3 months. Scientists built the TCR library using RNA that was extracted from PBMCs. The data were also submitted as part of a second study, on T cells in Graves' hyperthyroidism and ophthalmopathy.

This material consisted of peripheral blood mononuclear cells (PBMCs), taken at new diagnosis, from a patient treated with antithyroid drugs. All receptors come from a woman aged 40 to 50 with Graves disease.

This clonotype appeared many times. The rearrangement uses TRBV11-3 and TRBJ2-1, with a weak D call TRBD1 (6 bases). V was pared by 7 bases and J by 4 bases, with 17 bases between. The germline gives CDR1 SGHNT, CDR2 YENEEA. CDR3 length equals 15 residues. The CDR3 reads CASKSGTNRYNEQFF. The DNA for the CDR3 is TGTGCCAGCAAATCCGGGACAAACAGATACAATGAGCAGTTCTTC.

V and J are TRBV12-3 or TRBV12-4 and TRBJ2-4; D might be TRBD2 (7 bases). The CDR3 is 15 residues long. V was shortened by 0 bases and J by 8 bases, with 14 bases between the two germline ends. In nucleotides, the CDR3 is TGTGCCAGCAGTTTAGCCGGGGGGCCCACGTACATTCAGTACTTC. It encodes CASSLAGGPTYIQYF.

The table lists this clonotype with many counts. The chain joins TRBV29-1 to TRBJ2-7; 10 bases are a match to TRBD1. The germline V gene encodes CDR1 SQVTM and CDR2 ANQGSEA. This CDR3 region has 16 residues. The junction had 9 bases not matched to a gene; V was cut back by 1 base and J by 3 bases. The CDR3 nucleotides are TGCAGCGTTGAAGGTTACCACGGGACAGGGGACTACGAGCAGTACTTC. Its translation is CSVEGYHGTGDYEQYF.

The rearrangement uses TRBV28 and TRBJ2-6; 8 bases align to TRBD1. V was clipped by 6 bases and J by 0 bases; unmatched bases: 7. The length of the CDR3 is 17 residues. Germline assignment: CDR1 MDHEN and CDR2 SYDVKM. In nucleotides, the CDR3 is TGTGCCAGCAGCGAGACAGGGGCCTACTCTGGGGCCAACGTCCTGACTTTC. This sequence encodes CASSETGAYSGANVLTF.

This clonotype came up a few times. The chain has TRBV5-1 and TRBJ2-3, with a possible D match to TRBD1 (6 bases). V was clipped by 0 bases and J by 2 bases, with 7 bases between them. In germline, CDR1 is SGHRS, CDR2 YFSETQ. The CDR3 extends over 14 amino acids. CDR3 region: CASSLEGDTDTQYF. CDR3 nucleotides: TGCGCCAGCAGCTTGGAGGGGGACACAGATACGCAGTATTTT.

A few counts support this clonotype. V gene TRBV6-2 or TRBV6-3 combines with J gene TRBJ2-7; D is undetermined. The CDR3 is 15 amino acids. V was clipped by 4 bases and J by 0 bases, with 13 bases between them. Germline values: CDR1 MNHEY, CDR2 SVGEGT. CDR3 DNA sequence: TGTGCCAGCAGTTGCTTTGGCCGACTCTCCTACGAGCAGTACTTC. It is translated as CASSCFGRLSYEQYF.

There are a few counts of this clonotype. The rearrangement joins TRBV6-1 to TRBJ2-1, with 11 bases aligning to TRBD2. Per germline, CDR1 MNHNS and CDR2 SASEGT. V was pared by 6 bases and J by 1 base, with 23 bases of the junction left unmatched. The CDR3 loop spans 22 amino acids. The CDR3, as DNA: TGTGCCAGCAGCGAGGCGGGGCCTGATGGTACTAGCGGGAGAAAGTCCTACAATGAGCAGTTCTTC. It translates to CASSEAGPDGTSGRKSYNEQFF.

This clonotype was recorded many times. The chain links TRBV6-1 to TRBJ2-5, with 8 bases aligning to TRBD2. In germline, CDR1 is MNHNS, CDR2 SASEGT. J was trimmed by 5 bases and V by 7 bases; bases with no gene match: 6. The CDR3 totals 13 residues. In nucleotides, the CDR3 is TGTGCCAGCACCTCGGGGGGGAGGGAGACCCAGTACTTC. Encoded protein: CASTSGGRETQYF.

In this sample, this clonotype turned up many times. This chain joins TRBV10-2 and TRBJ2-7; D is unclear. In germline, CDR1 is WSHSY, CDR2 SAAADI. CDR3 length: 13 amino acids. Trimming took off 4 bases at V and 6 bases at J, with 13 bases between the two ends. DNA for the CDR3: TGCGCCAGCAGTGGTCTAGTCGGTGGCGAGCAGTACTTC. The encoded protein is CASSGLVGGEQYF.

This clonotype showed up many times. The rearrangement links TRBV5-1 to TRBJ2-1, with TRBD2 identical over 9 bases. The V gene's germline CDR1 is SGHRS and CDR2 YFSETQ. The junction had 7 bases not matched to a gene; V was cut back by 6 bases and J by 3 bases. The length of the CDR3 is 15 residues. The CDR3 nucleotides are TGCGCCAGCACTAACTGGCGGGAGGGCTACAATGAGCAGTTCTTC. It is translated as CASTNWREGYNEQFF.

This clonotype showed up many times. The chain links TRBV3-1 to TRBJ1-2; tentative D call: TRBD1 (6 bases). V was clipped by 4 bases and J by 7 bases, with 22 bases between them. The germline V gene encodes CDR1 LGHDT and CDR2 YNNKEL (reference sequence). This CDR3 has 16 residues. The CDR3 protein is CASSPSARQAGFGYTF. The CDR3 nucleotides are TGTGCCAGCAGCCCCTCAGCGAGACAGGCCGGCTTTGGCTACACCTTC. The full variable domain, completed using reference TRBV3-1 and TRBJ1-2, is DTAVSQTPKYLVTQMGNDKSIKCEQNLGHDTMYWYKQDSKKFLKIMFSYNNKELIINETVPNRFSPKSPDKAHLNLHINSLELGDSAVYFCASSPSARQAGFGYTFGSGTRLTVV.

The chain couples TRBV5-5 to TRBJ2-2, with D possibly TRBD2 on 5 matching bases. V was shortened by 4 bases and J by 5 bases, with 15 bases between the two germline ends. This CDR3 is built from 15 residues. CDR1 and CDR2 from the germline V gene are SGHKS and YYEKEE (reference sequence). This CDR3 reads CASSPWAGKTGELFF. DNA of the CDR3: TGTGCCAGCAGCCCCTGGGCCGGGAAGACCGGGGAGCTGTTTTTT.

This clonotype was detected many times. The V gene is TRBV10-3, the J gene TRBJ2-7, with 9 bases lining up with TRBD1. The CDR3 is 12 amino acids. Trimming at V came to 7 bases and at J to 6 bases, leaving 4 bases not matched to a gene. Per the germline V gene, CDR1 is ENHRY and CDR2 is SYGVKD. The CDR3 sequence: CAIKGQGPEQYF. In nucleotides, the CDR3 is TGTGCCATCAAGGGACAGGGTCCCGAGCAGTACTTC.

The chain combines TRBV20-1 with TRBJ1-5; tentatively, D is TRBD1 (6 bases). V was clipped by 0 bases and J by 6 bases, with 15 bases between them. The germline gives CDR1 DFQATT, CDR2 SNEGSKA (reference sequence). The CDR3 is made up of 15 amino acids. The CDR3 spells CSARELQGTGQPQHF. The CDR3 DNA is TGCAGTGCTAGAGAGTTACAGGGAACCGGTCAGCCCCAGCATTTT.

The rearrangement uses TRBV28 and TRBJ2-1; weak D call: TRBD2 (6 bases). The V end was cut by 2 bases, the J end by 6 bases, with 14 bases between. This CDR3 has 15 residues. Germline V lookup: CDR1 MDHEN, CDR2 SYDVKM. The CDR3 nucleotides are TGTGCCAGCAGTTTACCGGACTACCCTAGCAATGAGCAGTTCTTC. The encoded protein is CASSLPDYPSNEQFF.

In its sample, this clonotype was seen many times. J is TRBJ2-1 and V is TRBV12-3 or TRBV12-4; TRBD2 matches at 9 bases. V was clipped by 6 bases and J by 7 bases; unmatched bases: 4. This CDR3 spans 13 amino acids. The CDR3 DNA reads TGTGCCAGCAGCCGTCTAGCGGGGAATGAGCAGTTCTTC. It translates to CASSRLAGNEQFF.

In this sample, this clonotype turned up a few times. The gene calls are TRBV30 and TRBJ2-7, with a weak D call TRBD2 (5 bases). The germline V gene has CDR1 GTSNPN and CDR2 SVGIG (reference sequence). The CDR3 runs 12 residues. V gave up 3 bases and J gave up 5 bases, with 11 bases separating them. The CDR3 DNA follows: TGTGCCTGGAGACGGGGTAGAAACGAGCAGTACTTC. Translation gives CAWRRGRNEQYF.

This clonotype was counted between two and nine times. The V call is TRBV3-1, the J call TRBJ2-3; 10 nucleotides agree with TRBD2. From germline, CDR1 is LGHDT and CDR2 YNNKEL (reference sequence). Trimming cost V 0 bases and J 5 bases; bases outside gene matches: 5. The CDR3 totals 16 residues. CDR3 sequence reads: CASSQDLAGVGDTQYF. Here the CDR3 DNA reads TGTGCCAGCAGCCAAGATCTAGCGGGAGTCGGAGATACGCAGTATTTT.

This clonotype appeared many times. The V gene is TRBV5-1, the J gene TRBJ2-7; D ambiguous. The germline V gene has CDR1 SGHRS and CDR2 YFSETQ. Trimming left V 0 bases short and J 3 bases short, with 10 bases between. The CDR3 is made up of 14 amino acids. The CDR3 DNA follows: TGCGCCAGCAGCTTGGGACAATTGGTCTACGAGCAGTACTTC. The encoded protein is CASSLGQLVYEQYF.

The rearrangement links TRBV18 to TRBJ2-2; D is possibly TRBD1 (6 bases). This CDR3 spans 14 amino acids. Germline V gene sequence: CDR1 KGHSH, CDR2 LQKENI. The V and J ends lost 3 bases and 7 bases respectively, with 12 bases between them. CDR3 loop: CASSPGHSVGELFF. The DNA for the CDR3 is TGTGCCAGCTCACCGGGACACTCGGTCGGGGAGCTGTTTTTT. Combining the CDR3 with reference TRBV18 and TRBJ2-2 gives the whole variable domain NAGVMQNPRHLVRRRGQEARLRCSPMKGHSHVYWYRQLPEEGLKFMVYLQKENIIDESGMPKERFSAEFPKEGPSILRIQQVVRGDSAAYFCASSPGHSVGELFFGEGSRLTVL.

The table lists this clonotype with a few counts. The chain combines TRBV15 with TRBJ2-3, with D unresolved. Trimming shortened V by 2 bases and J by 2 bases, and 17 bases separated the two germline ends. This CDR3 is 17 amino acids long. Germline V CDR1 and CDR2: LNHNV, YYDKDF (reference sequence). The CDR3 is CATSRPDEGLNTDTQYF. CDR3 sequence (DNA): TGTGCCACCAGCAGACCCGATGAAGGCTTGAACACAGATACGCAGTATTTT.

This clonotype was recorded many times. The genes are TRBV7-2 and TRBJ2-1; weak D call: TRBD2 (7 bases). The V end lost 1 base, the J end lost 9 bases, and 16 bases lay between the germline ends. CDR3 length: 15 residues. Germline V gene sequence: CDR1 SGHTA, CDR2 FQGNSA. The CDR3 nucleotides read TGTGCCAGCAGCTTAGGTCCTGGGGGGGGCATTGAGCAGTTCTTC. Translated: CASSLGPGGGIEQFF.

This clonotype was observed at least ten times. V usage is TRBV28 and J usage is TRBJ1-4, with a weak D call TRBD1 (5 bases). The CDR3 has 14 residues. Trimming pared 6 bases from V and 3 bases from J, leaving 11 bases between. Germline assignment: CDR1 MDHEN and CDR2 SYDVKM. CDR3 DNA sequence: TGTGCCAGCAGCTTGCGGGGCCCTAATGAAAAACTGTTTTTT. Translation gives CASSLRGPNEKLFF.

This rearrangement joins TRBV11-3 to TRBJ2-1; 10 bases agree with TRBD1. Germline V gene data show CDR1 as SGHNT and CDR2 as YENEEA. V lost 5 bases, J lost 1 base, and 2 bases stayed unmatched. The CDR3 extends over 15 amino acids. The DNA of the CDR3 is TGTGCCAGCAGCAGACAGGGGGCATCCTACAATGAGCAGTTCTTC. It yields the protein CASSRQGASYNEQFF. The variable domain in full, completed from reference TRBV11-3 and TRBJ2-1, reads EAGVVQSPRYKIIEKKQPVAFWCNPISGHNTLYWYLQNLGQGPELLIRYENEEAVDDSQLPKDRFSAERLKGVDSTLKIQPAELGDSAVYLCASSRQGASYNEQFFGPGTRLTVL.

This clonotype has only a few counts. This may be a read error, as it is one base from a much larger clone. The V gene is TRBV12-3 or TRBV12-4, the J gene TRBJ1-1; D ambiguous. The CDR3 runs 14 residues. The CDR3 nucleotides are TGTGTCAGCAGTTTTCCCGACGGTAACACTGAAGCTTTCTTT. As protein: CVSSFPDGNTEAFF.

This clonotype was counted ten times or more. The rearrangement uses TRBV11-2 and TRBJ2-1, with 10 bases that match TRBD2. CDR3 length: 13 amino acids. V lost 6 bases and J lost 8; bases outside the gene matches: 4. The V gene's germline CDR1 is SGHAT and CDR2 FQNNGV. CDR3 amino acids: CASSGTSDHEQFF. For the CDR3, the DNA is TGTGCCAGCAGTGGGACTAGCGATCATGAGCAGTTCTTC.

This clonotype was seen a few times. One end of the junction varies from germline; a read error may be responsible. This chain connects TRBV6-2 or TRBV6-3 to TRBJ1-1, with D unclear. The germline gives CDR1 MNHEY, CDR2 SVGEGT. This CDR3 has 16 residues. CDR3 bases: TGTGCCAGCAGTTACTCCTATGGGCGACTGAACACTGAAGCTTCCTTT. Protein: CASSYSYGRLNTEASF.